Listed below are T cell receptor beta chains from one sample, sequenced in a study of human T cells and chemical hapten exposure. In TCRdb, the RACE reads were re-called with MiXCR into one record per CDR3 protein. The sample gives about 50,000 distinct CDR3 sequences, just under 10% of which show up once; around 1.6% is in the top ten. The starting material was whole blood, obtained in connection with sensitization to the hapten diphenylcyclopropenone (DPC). These receptors all come from a woman aged 45-60 years with alopecia areata. Some clones in this sample may be carry-over from other donors' samples. Each CDR3 is given with its conserved first and last residue. Each record gives: D gene, V gene, J gene, clone size, CDR3 DNA, CDR3 protein. A D gene is named only where the DNA matches it firmly. A clone size is listed for some rows: how often the clone was seen (once, few, many), or a class if it is expanded.

D gene: NA
V gene: TRBV11-2
J gene: TRBJ2-7
clone size: many
CDR3 DNA: TGTGCCAGCAGCTTAACAAGGCCCTCCTACGAGCAGTACTTC
CDR3 protein: CASSLTRPSYEQYF

D gene: NA
V gene: TRBV28
J gene: TRBJ2-1
clone size: NA
CDR3 DNA: TGTGCCAGCAGCCGGGACACCCGGGGGGTCTTC
CDR3 protein: CASSRDTRGVF

D gene: TRBD1
V gene: TRBV6-1
J gene: TRBJ2-4
clone size: NA
CDR3 DNA: TGTGCCAGCACCGGGACAGTCAGAGCCAAAAACATTCAGTACTTC
CDR3 protein: CASTGTVRAKNIQYF

D gene: NA
V gene: TRBV7-9
J gene: TRBJ2-7
clone size: few
CDR3 DNA: TGTGCCAGCAGCGTGTTCTTTAGGACCAAGCTAGGGTACGAGCAGTACTTC
CDR3 protein: CASSVFFRTKLGYEQYF

D gene: NA
V gene: TRBV5-1
J gene: TRBJ2-1
clone size: few
CDR3 DNA: TGCGCCAGCAGCTTGGCCGGGGCTGTCGGGAATGAGCAGTTCTTC
CDR3 protein: CASSLAGAVGNEQFF

D gene: NA
V gene: TRBV6-5
J gene: TRBJ1-2
clone size: many
CDR3 DNA: TGTGCCAGCAGGGACACGCCTAACTATGGCTACACCTTC
CDR3 protein: CASRDTPNYGYTF

D gene: NA
V gene: TRBV6-2/TRBV6-3
J gene: TRBJ2-3
clone size: few
CDR3 DNA: TGTGCCAGCAGCCCGACCCCCCAGGGGCCGGGCACAGATACGCAGTATTTT
CDR3 protein: CASSPTPQGPGTDTQYF

D gene: TRBD1
V gene: TRBV29-1
J gene: TRBJ2-5
clone size: few
CDR3 DNA: TGCAGCGTTGAAGATTGGGGACAGGGAAAAGAGACCCAGTACTTC
CDR3 protein: CSVEDWGQGKETQYF

D gene: TRBD2
V gene: TRBV5-1
J gene: TRBJ2-7
clone size: few
CDR3 DNA: TGCGCCAGCAGCTTGGCTAGCGGGGGCCTGTCCTACGAGCAGTACTTC
CDR3 protein: CASSLASGGLSYEQYF

D gene: TRBD1
V gene: TRBV28
J gene: TRBJ2-5
clone size: many
CDR3 DNA: TGTGCCAGCAGTATAAACAGGGGGTTCCAAGAGACCCAGTACTTC
CDR3 protein: CASSINRGFQETQYF

D gene: NA
V gene: TRBV12-3/TRBV12-4
J gene: TRBJ1-5
clone size: many
CDR3 DNA: TGTGCCAGCAGTTCCCTCAGTATCCAGCCCCAGCATTTT
CDR3 protein: CASSSLSIQPQHF

D gene: NA
V gene: TRBV15
J gene: TRBJ2-7
clone size: NA
CDR3 DNA: TGTGCCACCAGCAGAGATCTGGGGGTCCTCTACGAGCAGTACTTC
CDR3 protein: CATSRDLGVLYEQYF

D gene: TRBD1
V gene: TRBV6-6
J gene: TRBJ1-1
clone size: NA
CDR3 DNA: TGTGCCAGCAGTCGAAAGGAACAGGGGGCTCACGGCACTGAAGCTTTCTTT
CDR3 protein: CASSRKEQGAHGTEAFF

D gene: NA
V gene: TRBV16
J gene: TRBJ2-7
clone size: NA
CDR3 DNA: TGTGCCAGCAGCCAATTCCGAGCCTACGAGCAGTACTTC
CDR3 protein: CASSQFRAYEQYF

D gene: NA
V gene: TRBV11-2
J gene: TRBJ2-5
clone size: few
CDR3 DNA: TGTGCCAGCAGCTTTTTCGGCGGGGCCCAAGAGACCCAGTACTTC
CDR3 protein: CASSFFGGAQETQYF